This T cell receptor (beta chain) was profiled in a study of identical twins. Findings of the study overall: Excess twin sharing in beta out-of-frame sequences was weaker. The abundant beta clonotypes from cord blood had fewer insertions, and memory repertoires had none of this.

With template switching, a universal primer site was added, and the cDNA carried unique molecular identifiers. TCRdb re-analysed the 5' RACE reads in MiXCR, keeping a single row per CDR3 protein. There are about 720,000 distinct CDR3 sequences in the sample; roughly 18% occur only once, and roughly 13% lies in the top ten. Worth noting for this clonotype: Its antigen is unidentified.

Trimming removed 5 bases from V and 3 bases from J; junction bases left unmatched: 10. In germline, CDR1 is MNHEY, CDR2 SMNVEV (reference sequence). The CDR3 contains 17 residues. These data are also associated with another study on T cells expressing NK-cell markers. This second study notes: Sorted CD3+CD56+NKG2C+, CD3+CD56+NKG2C- and CD3+CD56-NKG2C+ T cells provided the TCR beta repertoires.

Sequenced sample: PBMCs. The gene calls are TRBV27 and TRBJ2-7; 13 bases line up with TRBD2. The TCR originated in a woman aged 18-29 years in good health. The DNA for the CDR3 is TGTGCCAGCAGTCCCTGGACTAGCGGGGGTCCTCTCTACGAGCAGTACTTC. Its translation is CASSPWTSGGPLYEQYF.